Below, one TCR beta chain is given with its context. The antigen is not known. TCRdb passed the reads through MiXCR, listing each CDR3 protein once. The table lists about 890,000 distinct CDR3 sequences, approximately 30% of them singletons. These data belong to a study of T cell repertoires in cytomegalovirus infection. Overall study context: CMV epitopes that were recently identified and HLA-C-restricted were used alongside well-studied HLA-B-restricted ones. From public TCR beta signatures came an indication of both CMV infection and matching HLA type.

Germline CDR1 reads MDHEN; CDR2 reads SYDVKM. V was trimmed by 3 bases and J by 4 bases, leaving 15 bases between them. The CDR3 has 15 amino acids. General study findings and limits: Cumulative public TCR beta family frequency identified carriers of CMV plus the relevant HLA. Ex vivo responses were dominated by HLA-C-restricted CMV-specific TCR beta clonotypes.

The sequencing used cultured CD8+ T cells from PBMCs, collected from culture after CMV antigen stimulation. The chain uses TRBV28 and TRBJ1-2; D is unresolved. This TCR derives from a human donor in good health (CMV status not recorded). Some clones in this sample may be carry-over from other donors' samples. The CDR3: CASSLPLEGGYGYTF. The CDR3 DNA reads TGTGCCAGCAGTTTGCCGCTGGAGGGTGGCTATGGCTACACCTTC.